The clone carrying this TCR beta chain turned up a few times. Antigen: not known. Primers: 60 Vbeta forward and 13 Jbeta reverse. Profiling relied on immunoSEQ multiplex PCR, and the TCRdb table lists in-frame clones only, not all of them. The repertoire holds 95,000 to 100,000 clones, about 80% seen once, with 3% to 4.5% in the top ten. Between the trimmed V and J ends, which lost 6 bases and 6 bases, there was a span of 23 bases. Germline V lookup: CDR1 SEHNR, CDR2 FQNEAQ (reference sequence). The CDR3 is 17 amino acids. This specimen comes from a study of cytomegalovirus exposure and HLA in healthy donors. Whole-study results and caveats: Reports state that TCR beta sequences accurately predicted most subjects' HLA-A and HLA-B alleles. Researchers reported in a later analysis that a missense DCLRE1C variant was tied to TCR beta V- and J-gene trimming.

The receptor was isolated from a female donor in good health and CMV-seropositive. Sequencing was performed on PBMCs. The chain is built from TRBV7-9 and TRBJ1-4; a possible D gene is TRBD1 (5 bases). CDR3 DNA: TGTGCCAGCAGTTTGCCCCGGGGGAGTGTTGATTATGAAAAACTGTTTTTT. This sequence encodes CASSLPRGSVDYEKLFF.